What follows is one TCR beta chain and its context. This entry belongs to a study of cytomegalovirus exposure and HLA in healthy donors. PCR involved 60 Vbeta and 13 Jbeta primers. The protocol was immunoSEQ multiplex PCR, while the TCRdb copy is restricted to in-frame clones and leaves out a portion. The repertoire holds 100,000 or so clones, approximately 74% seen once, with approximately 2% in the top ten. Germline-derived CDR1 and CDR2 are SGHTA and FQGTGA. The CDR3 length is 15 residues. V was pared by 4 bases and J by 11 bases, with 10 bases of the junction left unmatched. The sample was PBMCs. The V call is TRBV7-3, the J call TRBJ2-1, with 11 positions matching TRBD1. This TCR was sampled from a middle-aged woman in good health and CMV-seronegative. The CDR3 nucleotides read TGTGCCAGCAGCTCTGCCGGGACAGGGGGTTCACAGCAGTTCTTC. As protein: CASSSAGTGGSQQFF.